This is a list of T cell receptor beta chains from one sample in a study of cytomegalovirus exposure and HLA in healthy donors. Produced via immunoSEQ multiplex PCR; TCRdb's table is partial and in-frame only. The table includes 120,000 or so clones, roughly 80% detected once. What was sequenced was PBMCs. The source of these receptors is a man under 40 in good health and CMV-seronegative. Each CDR3 is given with its conserved first and last residue. A D gene is named only where the DNA matches it firmly. Expanded clones are given a class, and other clones once, few, many or no size at all.

j_gene,d_gene,abundance,v_gene,CDR3aa,CDR3nt
TRBJ1-5,.,.,TRBV27,CASSPTKQGGPSNQPQHF,TGTGCCAGCAGCCCAACGAAACAGGGCGGGCCAAGCAATCAGCCCCAGCATTTT
TRBJ1-2,TRBD1,.,TRBV2,CASLDRGTYGYTF,TGTGCCAGCCTGGACAGGGGGACTTATGGCTACACCTTC
TRBJ1-2,.,.,TRBV6-5,CASTLGLGGIYGYTF,TGTGCCAGCACCCTGGGCCTGGGAGGAATCTATGGCTACACCTTC
TRBJ1-4,TRBD1,.,TRBV2,CASILTGTGGGEKLFF,TGTGCCAGCATCCTAACCGGGACAGGGGGCGGCGAAAAACTGTTTTTT
TRBJ2-7,TRBD1,.,TRBV9,CASSREGAFEQYF,TGTGCCAGCAGCCGAGAGGGGGCGTTCGAGCAGTACTTC
TRBJ1-1,TRBD1,.,TRBV11-3,CASSLTGVTEAFF,TGTGCCAGCAGCCTGACAGGGGTCACTGAAGCTTTCTTT
TRBJ2-1,TRBD1,.,TRBV7-2,CASSLYGTGGYNEQFF,TGTGCCAGCAGCTTATATGGGACAGGGGGATACAATGAGCAGTTCTTC
TRBJ2-2,TRBD1,.,TRBV19,CASSQDRAFLGELFF,TGTGCCAGTAGTCAGGACAGGGCGTTTTTGGGGGAGCTGTTTTTT
TRBJ2-3,.,.,TRBV6-5,CASSYQGADTQYF,TGTGCCAGCAGTTATCAAGGGGCCGATACGCAGTATTTT
TRBJ1-5,TRBD1,.,TRBV29-1,CSVLDRPGQPQHF,TGCAGCGTCCTGGACAGGCCGGGCCAGCCCCAGCATTTT
TRBJ1-2,.,few,TRBV15,CATSGLDSPGDGYTF,TGTGCCACCAGCGGGTTGGACAGCCCAGGGGATGGCTACACCTTC
TRBJ2-1,.,.,TRBV11-3,CASSLAGAYNEQFF,TGTGCCAGCAGCTTAGCGGGAGCCTACAATGAGCAGTTCTTC
TRBJ1-5,.,few,TRBV29-1,CSVVDGGYNQPQHF,TGCAGCGTAGTTGATGGGGGGTACAATCAGCCCCAGCATTTT
TRBJ2-7,.,few,TRBV28,CASSPRAYEQYF,TGTGCCAGCAGTCCGAGGGCCTACGAGCAGTACTTC
TRBJ2-5,.,.,TRBV7-7,CASSLGQTRGIQETQYF,TGTGCCAGCAGCTTAGGACAGACCAGAGGAATCCAAGAGACCCAGTACTTC
TRBJ2-7,.,.,TRBV10-1,CASSEARGSLYEQYF,TGCGCCAGCAGTGAGGCAAGAGGGAGTCTCTACGAGCAGTACTTC
TRBJ1-1,.,.,TRBV27,CASSFSAHTEAFF,TGTGCCAGCAGTTTCAGTGCCCACACTGAAGCTTTCTTT
TRBJ1-4,.,.,TRBV9,CASSSGARDNEKLFF,TGTGCCAGCAGCTCGGGAGCCAGAGATAATGAAAAACTGTTTTTT
TRBJ1-6,.,.,TRBV30,CAWSSSPPLHF,TGTGCCTGGAGTAGTAGCCCACCCCTCCACTTT
TRBJ1-6,.,once,TRBV30,CAWAETGHSPLHF,TGTGCCTGGGCCGAGACAGGACATTCACCCCTCCACTTT
TRBJ2-7,.,.,TRBV19,CASRQDVTYEQYF,TGTGCCAGCAGACAGGACGTAACCTACGAGCAGTACTTC
TRBJ1-2,.,.,TRBV7-9,CASSLAGWGRAPNYGYTF,TGTGCCAGCAGCTTAGCCGGTTGGGGCAGGGCTCCTAACTATGGCTACACCTTC
TRBJ1-2,.,.,TRBV9,CASSVPASPNYGYTF,TGTGCCAGCAGCGTTCCAGCGTCCCCTAACTATGGCTACACCTTC
TRBJ1-5,.,.,TRBV28,CASTGLLDRSPQHF,TGTGCCAGCACGGGACTTCTAGATCGTTCGCCCCAGCATTTT
TRBJ2-5,TRBD2,.,TRBV7-9,CASSLVPGTTGETQYF,TGTGCCAGCAGCTTAGTACCCGGGACTACGGGAGAGACCCAGTACTTC
TRBJ1-1,.,.,TRBV11-2,CASSLGVFMNTEAFF,TGTGCCAGCAGCTTAGGCGTGTTCATGAACACTGAAGCTTTCTTT
TRBJ1-5,.,.,TRBV30,CAWSVKRGSQPQHF,TGTGCCTGGAGTGTCAAAAGGGGGAGTCAGCCCCAGCATTTT
TRBJ2-7,.,.,TRBV16,CASSRAVSYEQYF,TGTGCCAGCAGCCGAGCGGTCTCCTACGAGCAGTACTTC
TRBJ2-7,.,.,TRBV11-3,CASSFRGSGYEQYF,TGTGCCAGCAGCTTTAGGGGGAGTGGCTACGAGCAGTACTTC
TRBJ2-7,.,.,TRBV7-2,CASSLFAGNEQYF,TGTGCCAGCAGCTTATTCGCGGGGAACGAGCAGTACTTC
TRBJ2-3,.,.,TRBV6-6,CASSTAGAQGTDTQYF,TGTGCCAGCAGTACTGCGGGGGCGCAGGGCACAGATACGCAGTATTTT
TRBJ1-4,.,few,TRBV28,CASSSGGTNEKLFF,TGTGCCAGCAGCTCGGGGGGAACTAATGAAAAACTGTTTTTT
TRBJ1-1,TRBD1,.,TRBV6-1,CASSDRQGITEAFF,TGTGCCAGCAGTGACCGACAGGGAATCACTGAAGCTTTCTTT
TRBJ1-6,.,.,TRBV19,CASSTGVDNSPLHF,TGTGCCAGTAGTACAGGGGTAGATAATTCACCCCTCCACTTT
TRBJ1-6,.,.,TRBV28,CASSFSNSPLHF,TGTGCCAGCAGTTTTAGTAATTCACCCCTCCACTTT
TRBJ1-1,TRBD1,.,TRBV5-1,CASSNGQGRSEAFF,TGCGCCAGCAGCAACGGACAGGGGCGTTCTGAAGCTTTCTTT
TRBJ1-5,TRBD1,.,TRBV2,CASSESFRTGDQPQHF,TGTGCCAGCAGTGAAAGCTTTAGGACAGGGGACCAGCCCCAGCATTTT
TRBJ2-1,.,.,TRBV7-8,CASSLGGGAVSYNEQFF,TGTGCCAGCAGCTTAGGGGGGGGCGCGGTCTCATACAATGAGCAGTTCTTC
TRBJ2-1,TRBD1,.,TRBV5-4,CASSFGQGAWEQFF,TGTGCCAGCAGCTTTGGACAGGGGGCGTGGGAGCAGTTCTTC
TRBJ1-1,.,.,TRBV14,CASSPLQGSMNTEAFF,TGTGCCAGCAGCCCCCTTCAGGGGTCCATGAACACTGAAGCTTTCTTT
TRBJ2-2,TRBD1,.,TRBV9,CASSALSGPRQGGELFF,TGTGCCAGCAGCGCCCTAAGTGGACCGCGACAGGGCGGGGAGCTGTTTTTT
TRBJ1-2,TRBD1,.,TRBV19,CASSAYRGANYGYTF,TGTGCCAGTAGTGCCTACAGGGGAGCTAACTATGGCTACACCTTC
TRBJ1-1,.,once,TRBV5-1,CASSRLAPSNTEAFF,TGCGCCAGCAGCCGATTAGCTCCTAGTAACACTGAAGCTTTCTTT
TRBJ1-2,.,.,TRBV19,CASISGDYGYTF,TGTGCCAGTATATCCGGGGACTATGGCTACACCTTC
TRBJ1-2,TRBD1,once,TRBV9,CASSVDRGDSYGYTF,TGTGCCAGCAGCGTAGACAGGGGAGATAGCTATGGCTACACCTTC
TRBJ1-1,.,few,TRBV18,CASSPGQGEAFF,TGTGCCAGCTCACCTGGACAAGGTGAAGCTTTCTTT
TRBJ1-1,.,.,TRBV30,CAWSAWGPTEAFF,TGTGCCTGGAGTGCTTGGGGGCCTACTGAAGCTTTCTTT